Reported below is one T cell receptor beta chain. Its specificity is not known. MiXCR, run by TCRdb on the reads, gives a single entry per CDR3 protein. The table lists 640,000 or so distinct CDR3 sequences, roughly 30% of them singletons. The ends were cut back, 5 bases at V and 10 bases at J, with 11 bases in the middle. Germline V gene data show CDR1 as SGHAT and CDR2 as FQNNGV. The CDR3 is 11 residues long. This sample is part of a study of T cell repertoires in cytomegalovirus infection. Study details: It was recently identified HLA-C-restricted and well-studied HLA-B-restricted CMV epitopes that the study used. Public TCR beta signatures marked donors with CMV infection and the matching HLA. General study points: Pooled public TCR beta family frequency picked out CMV carriers with the relevant HLA. The ex vivo response was dominated by HLA-C-restricted CMV-specific TCR beta clonotypes.

The V call is TRBV11-2, the J call TRBJ1-1, with D maybe TRBD1 (5 bases). The input for sequencing was cultured PBMCs, taken from culture after CMV antigen stimulation. This receptor was identified in a human donor in good health (CMV status not recorded). Some clones in this sample may be carry-over from other donors' samples. CDR3 bases: TGTGCCAGCAGCCTCCGGGGGGGAGCTTTCTTT. Translation: CASSLRGGAFF. The full variable domain, rest sourced from reference TRBV11-2 and TRBJ1-1, is EAGVAQSPRYKIIEKRQSVAFWCNPISGHATLYWYQQILGQGPKLLIQFQNNGVVDDSQLPKDRFSAERLKGVDSTLKIQPAKLEDSAVYLCASSLRGGAFFGQGTRLTVV.